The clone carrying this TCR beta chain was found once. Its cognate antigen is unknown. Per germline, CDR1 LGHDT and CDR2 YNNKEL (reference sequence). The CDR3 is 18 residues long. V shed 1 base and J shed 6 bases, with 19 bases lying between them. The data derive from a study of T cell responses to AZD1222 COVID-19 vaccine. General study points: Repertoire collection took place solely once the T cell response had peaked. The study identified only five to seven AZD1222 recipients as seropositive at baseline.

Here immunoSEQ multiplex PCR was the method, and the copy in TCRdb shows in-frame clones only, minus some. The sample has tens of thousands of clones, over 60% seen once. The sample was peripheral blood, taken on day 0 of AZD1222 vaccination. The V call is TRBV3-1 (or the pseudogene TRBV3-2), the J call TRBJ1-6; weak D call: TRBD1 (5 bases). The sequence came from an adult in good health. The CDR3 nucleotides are TGTGCCAGCAGCCAAGTTTTTCGGGGCAGCAGCCCTAATTCACCCCTCCACTTT. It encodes CASSQVFRGSSPNSPLHF.